Described below is a single T cell receptor (beta chain) sequence and its context. This record belongs to a study of blood T cell repertoires in COVID-19. As for the study in general: Spain, Italy and the United States supplied samples that represented acute and convalescent COVID-19. From T cells, B-cell-depleted T cells, or PBMCs came the material, which was cDNA or gDNA.

Germline V lookup: CDR1 MRHNA, CDR2 SNTAGT. The CDR3 is 15 residues long. V shed 5 bases and J shed 3 bases, with 14 bases lying between them. Authors' methods: From reference gene primer amplification, estimates of nucleated cell counts were derived. Libraries were prepared by immunoSEQ multiplex PCR; TCRdb keeps only in-frame clonotypes and omits some of them. The V and J calls and the clone size are those of that table, but D and trimming were determined from the DNA. The profile shows hundreds of thousands of clones, roughly 80% of them singletons. The sequencing input was peripheral blood. This TCR was recovered from a woman at least 80 years old with acute or convalescent COVID-19. V gene TRBV6-4 combines with J gene TRBJ1-5; a weak D match, TRBD1 (6 bases). The CDR3 loop reads CASSPVAGANQPQHF. The CDR3, as DNA: TGTGCCAGCAGTCCCGTAGCAGGGGCCAATCAGCCCCAGCATTTT.